These T cell receptor beta chains were read from a single sample in a study of blood T cell repertoires in COVID-19. Profiling relied on immunoSEQ multiplex PCR, and the TCRdb table lists in-frame clones only, not all of them. The sample shows 120,000 to 150,000 clones, 80% to 90% of them seen only once. What was sequenced was peripheral blood. These receptors were collected from a woman aged 55 to 70 with active COVID-19. CDR3s include the opening cysteine and the closing phenylalanine or tryptophan. D genes are given only for firm matches. The size entry is marked missing in some rows and otherwise reads once, few, many or a size class.

>TRBD1|-|TRBJ2-7|TRBV7-7
TGTGCTAGCAGCCCCGGCCGGGGACAGGGCATCTACGAGCAGTACTTC
CASSPGRGQGIYEQYF
>TRBD1|-|TRBJ1-3|TRBV30
TGTGCCTGGAACAGGGGTCGTAGCTCTGGAAACACCATATATTTT
CAWNRGRSSGNTIYF
>TRBD2|-|TRBJ2-2|TRBV11-3
TGTGCCAGCAGCTTAAGACTAGCGGGAGGATACGGGGAGCTGTTTTTT
CASSLRLAGGYGELFF
>TRBD2|-|TRBJ2-5|TRBV9
TGTGCCAGCAGCGTAGGTGTACCCAGCGGGGGGGCAGAGACCCAGTACTTC
CASSVGVPSGGAETQYF
>TRBD2|-|TRBJ2-3|TRBV7-2
TGTGCCAGCAGCCCTGGACTAGCGGGACGCACAGATACGCAGTATTTT
CASSPGLAGRTDTQYF
>TRBD1|-|TRBJ1-4|TRBV19
TGTGCCAGTAGTGACAGGGGTGGGGAAAAACTGTTTTTT
CASSDRGGEKLFF
>-|-|TRBJ2-7|TRBV7-8
TGTGCCAGCAGCTTAGGCGGGGGCAACCCCTACGAGCAGTACTTC
CASSLGGGNPYEQYF
>-|-|TRBJ2-5|TRBV2
TGTGCCAGCGGACAGCCTTTAACCCAAGAGACCCAGTACTTC
CASGQPLTQETQYF
>-|-|TRBJ2-2|TRBV10-1
TGCGCCAGCAAAAAGGGGGGGACCGGGGAGCTGTTTTTT
CASKKGGTGELFF
>TRBD2|few|TRBJ2-7|TRBV7-8
TGTGCCAGCAGCTTATTGTTAGCGGGGTACGAGCAGTACTTC
CASSLLLAGYEQYF
>-|-|TRBJ2-2|TRBV5-4
TGTGCCAGCAGCTTGACAGCCACAGGGAGGGAACTGTTTTTT
CASSLTATGRELFF
>TRBD2|-|TRBJ2-3|TRBV6-2/TRBV6-3
TGTGCCAGCAGCCGAGGACTAGCGATTGTTAGCACAGATACGCAGTATTTT
CASSRGLAIVSTDTQYF
>-|-|TRBJ2-7|TRBV7-7
TGTGCTAGCAGCCCTAGTGTAAGCGAGCAGTACTTC
CASSPSVSEQYF
>-|-|TRBJ2-1|TRBV25-1
TGTGCCAGCAGTGCCCCCGGGGGAACCCGTGGGGAGCAGTTCTTC
CASSAPGGTRGEQFF
>TRBD2|-|TRBJ2-3|TRBV9
TGTGCCAGCAGCGTATCAGGGACTAGATGGAAACTGGGAGTTACGCAGTATTTT
CASSVSGTRWKLGVTQYF
>TRBD1|-|TRBJ1-1|TRBV24-1
TGTGCCACCAGTGAATCTCCGGGAGGGGGCAACACTGAAGCTTTCTTT
CATSESPGGGNTEAFF